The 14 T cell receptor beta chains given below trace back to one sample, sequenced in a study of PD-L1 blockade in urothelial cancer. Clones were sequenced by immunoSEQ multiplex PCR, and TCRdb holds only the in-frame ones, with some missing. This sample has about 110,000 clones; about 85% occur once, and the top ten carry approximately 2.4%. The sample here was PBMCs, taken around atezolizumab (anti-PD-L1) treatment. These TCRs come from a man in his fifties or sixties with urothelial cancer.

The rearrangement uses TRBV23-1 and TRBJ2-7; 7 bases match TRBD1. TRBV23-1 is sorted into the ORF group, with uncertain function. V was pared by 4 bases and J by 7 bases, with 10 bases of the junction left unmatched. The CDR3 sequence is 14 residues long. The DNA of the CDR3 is TGCGCCAGCAGTCCTCCTAGGGGGCTCGGGGAGCAGTACTTC. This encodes CASSPPRGLGEQYF.

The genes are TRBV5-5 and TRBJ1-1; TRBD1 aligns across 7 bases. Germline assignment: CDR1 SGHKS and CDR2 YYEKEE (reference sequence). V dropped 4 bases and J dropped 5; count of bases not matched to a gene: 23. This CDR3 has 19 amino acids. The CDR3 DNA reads TGTGCCAGCAGCCTCCTCTGGGGCCGAGGGGCCGACAGGGCGACTGAAGCTTTCTTT. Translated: CASSLLWGRGADRATEAFF. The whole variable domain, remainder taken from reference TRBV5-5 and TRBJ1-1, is DAGVTQSPTHLIKTRGQQVTLRCSPISGHKSVSWYQQVLGQGPQFIFQYYEKEERGRGNFPDRFSARQFPNYSSELNVNALLLGDSALYLCASSLLWGRGADRATEAFFGQGTRLTVV.

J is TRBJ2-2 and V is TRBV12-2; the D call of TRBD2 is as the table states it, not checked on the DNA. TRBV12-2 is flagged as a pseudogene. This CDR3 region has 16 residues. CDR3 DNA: TGTGCAAGTCGCTTTAAAAAACGGGGGGACACCGGGGAGCTGTTTTTT. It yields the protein CASRFKKRGDTGELFF.

CDR3 sequence (DNA): TGTGCCAGCAGCTTAGGGGGACTACTCTTATCCCCCGAGCAGTACTTC. Its protein is CASSLGGLLLSPEQYF. V gene TRBV7-6 combines with J gene TRBJ2-7; 7 positions match TRBD2. The CDR3 sequence is 16 residues long. Germline V gene sequence: CDR1 SGHVS, CDR2 FNYEAQ. V gave up 1 base and J gave up 6 bases; unmatched junction bases: 12.

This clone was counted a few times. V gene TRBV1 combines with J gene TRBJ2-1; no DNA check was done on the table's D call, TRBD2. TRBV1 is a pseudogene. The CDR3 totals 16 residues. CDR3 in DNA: TGCACCAGCAGCCAAGATACTGGCGGGAGAGGAGCTGAGCAGTTCTTC. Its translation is CTSSQDTGGRGAEQFF.

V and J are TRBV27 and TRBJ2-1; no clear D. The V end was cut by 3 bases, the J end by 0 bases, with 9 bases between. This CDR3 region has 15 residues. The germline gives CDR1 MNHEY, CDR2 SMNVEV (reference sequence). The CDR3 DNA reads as TGTGCCAGCAGTTTTCAGTACGCCTCCTACAATGAGCAGTTCTTC. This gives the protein CASSFQYASYNEQFF.

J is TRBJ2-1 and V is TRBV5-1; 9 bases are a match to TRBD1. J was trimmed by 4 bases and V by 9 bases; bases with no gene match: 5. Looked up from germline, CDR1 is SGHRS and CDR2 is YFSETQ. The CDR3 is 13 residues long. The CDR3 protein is CATGTGSYNEQFF. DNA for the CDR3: TGCGCCACCGGGACAGGGTCATACAATGAGCAGTTCTTC.

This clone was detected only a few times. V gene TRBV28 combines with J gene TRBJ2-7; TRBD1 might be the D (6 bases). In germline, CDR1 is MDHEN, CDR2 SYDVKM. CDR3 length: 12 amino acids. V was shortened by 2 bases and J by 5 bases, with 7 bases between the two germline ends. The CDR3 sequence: CASSLGGDEQYF. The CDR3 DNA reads TGTGCCAGCAGTTTAGGGGGCGACGAGCAGTACTTC.

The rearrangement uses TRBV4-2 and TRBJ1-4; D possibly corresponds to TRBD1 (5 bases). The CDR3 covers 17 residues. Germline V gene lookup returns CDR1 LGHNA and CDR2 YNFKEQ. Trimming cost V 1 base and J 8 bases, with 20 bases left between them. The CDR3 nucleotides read TGTGCCAGCAGCCAAGTCAACGCCGACAGACCCGGAGAAAAACTGTTTTTT. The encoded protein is CASSQVNADRPGEKLFF.

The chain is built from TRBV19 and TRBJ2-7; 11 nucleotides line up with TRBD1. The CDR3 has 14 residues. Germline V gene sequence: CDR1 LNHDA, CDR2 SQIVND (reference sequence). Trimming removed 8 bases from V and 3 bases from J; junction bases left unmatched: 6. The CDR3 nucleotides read TGTGCCAGTGATCCGGGACAGGGGGACTACGAGCAGTACTTC. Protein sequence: CASDPGQGDYEQYF.

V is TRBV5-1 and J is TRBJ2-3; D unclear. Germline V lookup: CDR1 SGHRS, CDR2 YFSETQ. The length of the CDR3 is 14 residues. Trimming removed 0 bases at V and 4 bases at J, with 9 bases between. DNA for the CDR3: TGCGCCAGCAGCTTGGCCATGGAGCCAGATACGCAGTATTTT. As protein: CASSLAMEPDTQYF.

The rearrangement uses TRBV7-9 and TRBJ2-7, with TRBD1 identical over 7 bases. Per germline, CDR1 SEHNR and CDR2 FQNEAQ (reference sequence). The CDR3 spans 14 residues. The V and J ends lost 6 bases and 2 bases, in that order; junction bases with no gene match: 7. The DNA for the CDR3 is TGTGCCAGCAGACCAGAAGGGGGCACCTACGAGCAGTACTTC. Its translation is CASRPEGGTYEQYF.

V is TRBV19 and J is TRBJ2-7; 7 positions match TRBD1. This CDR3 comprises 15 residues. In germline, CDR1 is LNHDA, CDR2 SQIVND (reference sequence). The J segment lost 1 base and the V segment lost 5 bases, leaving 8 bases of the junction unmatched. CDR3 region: CASSPQGPISYEQYF. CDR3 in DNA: TGTGCCAGTAGTCCACAGGGGCCGATTTCCTACGAGCAGTACTTC.

The CDR3 region is CASSQTGNYEQYF. CDR3 bases: TGTGCCAGCAGTCAGACAGGGAACTACGAGCAGTACTTC. The V call is TRBV2, the J call TRBJ2-7; TRBD1 matches 7 bases. V lost 5 bases and J lost 3; bases outside the gene matches: 4. The V gene's germline CDR1 is SNHLY and CDR2 FYNNEI. The CDR3 is made up of 13 amino acids.